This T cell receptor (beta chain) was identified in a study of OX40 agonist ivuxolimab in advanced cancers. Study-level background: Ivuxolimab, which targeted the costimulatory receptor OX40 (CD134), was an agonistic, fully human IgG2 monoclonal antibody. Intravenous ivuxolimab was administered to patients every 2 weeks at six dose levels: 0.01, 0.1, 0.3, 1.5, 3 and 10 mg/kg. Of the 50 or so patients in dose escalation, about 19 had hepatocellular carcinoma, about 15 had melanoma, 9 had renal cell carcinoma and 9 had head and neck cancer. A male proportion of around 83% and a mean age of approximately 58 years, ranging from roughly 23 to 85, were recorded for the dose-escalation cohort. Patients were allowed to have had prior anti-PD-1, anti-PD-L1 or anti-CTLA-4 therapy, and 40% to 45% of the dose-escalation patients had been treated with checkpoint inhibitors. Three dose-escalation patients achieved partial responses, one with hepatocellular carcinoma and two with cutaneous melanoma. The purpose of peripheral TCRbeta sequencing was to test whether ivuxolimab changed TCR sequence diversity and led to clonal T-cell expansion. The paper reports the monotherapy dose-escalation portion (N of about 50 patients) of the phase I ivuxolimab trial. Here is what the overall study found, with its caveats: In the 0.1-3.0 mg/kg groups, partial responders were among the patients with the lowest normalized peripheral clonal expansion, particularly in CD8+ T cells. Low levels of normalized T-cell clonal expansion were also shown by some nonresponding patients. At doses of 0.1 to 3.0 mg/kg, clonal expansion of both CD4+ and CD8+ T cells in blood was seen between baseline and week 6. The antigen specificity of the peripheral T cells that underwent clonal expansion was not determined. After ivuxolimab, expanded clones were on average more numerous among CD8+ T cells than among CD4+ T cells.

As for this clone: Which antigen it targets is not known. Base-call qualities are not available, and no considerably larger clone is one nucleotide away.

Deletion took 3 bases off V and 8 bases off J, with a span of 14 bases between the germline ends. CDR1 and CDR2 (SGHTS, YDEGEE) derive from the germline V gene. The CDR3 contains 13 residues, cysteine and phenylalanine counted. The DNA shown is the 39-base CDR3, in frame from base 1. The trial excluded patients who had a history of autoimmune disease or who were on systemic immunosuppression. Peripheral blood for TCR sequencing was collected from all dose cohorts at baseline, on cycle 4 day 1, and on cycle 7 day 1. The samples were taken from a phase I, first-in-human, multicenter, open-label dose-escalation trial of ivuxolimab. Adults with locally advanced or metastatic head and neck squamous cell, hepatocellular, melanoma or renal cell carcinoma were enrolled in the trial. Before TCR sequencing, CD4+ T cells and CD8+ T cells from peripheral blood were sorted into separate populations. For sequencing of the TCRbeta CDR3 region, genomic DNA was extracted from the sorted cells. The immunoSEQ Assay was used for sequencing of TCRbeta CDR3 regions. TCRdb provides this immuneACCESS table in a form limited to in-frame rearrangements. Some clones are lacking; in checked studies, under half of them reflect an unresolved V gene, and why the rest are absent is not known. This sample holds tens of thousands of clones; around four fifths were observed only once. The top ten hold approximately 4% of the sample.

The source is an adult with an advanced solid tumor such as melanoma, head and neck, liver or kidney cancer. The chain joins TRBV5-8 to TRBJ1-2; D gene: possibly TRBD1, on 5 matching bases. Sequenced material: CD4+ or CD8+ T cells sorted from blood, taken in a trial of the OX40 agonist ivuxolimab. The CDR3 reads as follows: CASSSFFRDGYTF. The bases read TGTGCCAGCAGCTCCTTTTTTAGGGACGGCTACACCTTC.